These T cell receptor beta chains were read from a single sample in a study of shared clonotypes between healthy human individuals. Here immunoSEQ multiplex PCR was the method, and the copy in TCRdb shows in-frame clones only, minus some. This sample has nearly 1 million clones, with less than 85% found just once. Sequenced input: memory CD4+ T cells sorted from blood. These receptors came from a man in his late teens or twenties in good health. Both conserved end residues are part of each CDR3. D genes are given only for firm matches. A row's size may be missing; if present it is once, few, many or a size class.

j_call,clone_size,d_call,v_call,cdr3_nt,cdr3_aa
TRBJ2-3,-,-,TRBV5-1,TGCGCCAGCAGTTTGGAGGGATGGGGGACCACAGATACGCAGTATTTT,CASSLEGWGTTDTQYF
TRBJ1-6,once,TRBD1,TRBV2,TGTGCCATCCTCCGACAGGGCGGTTCACCCCTCCACTTT,CAILRQGGSPLHF
TRBJ1-5,-,-,TRBV19,TGTGCCAGTAGTATGGGGAGGACGGCAAGCAATCAGCCCCAGCATTTT,CASSMGRTASNQPQHF
TRBJ2-1,-,TRBD2,TRBV5-1,TGCGCCAGCAGCTTGTCTAGCGGGAGTGTAGGTGAGCAGTTCTTC,CASSLSSGSVGEQFF
TRBJ2-3,once,-,TRBV9,TGTGCCAGCAGCCGGCTACAGCAAACAGATACGCAGTATTTT,CASSRLQQTDTQYF
TRBJ2-2,-,-,TRBV11-2,TGTGCCAGCAGCTTCGGAGCTATCGGGGAGCTGTTTTTT,CASSFGAIGELFF
TRBJ2-6,-,-,TRBV28,TGTGCCAGCAGGGCCCCCGGGGGTTACTCTGGGGCCAACGTCCTGACTTTC,CASRAPGGYSGANVLTF
TRBJ2-1,-,-,TRBV7-2,TGTGCCAGCAGCTTAGTAGCGTCGAGCTCCTACAATGAGCAGTTCTTC,CASSLVASSSYNEQFF
TRBJ1-1,-,TRBD1,TRBV5-1,TGCGCCAGTGGTGACGACAGGGGAAGTTCTGAAGCTTTCTTT,CASGDDRGSSEAFF
TRBJ1-5,-,-,TRBV5-1,TGCGCCAGCAGCTTGGGAGCTTATAGCAATCAGCCCCAGCATTTT,CASSLGAYSNQPQHF
TRBJ1-1,-,-,TRBV10-3,TGTGCCATCAGCCTGGGGACGGAAATTGAAGCTTTCTTT,CAISLGTEIEAFF
TRBJ2-7,-,TRBD2,TRBV9,TGTGCCAGCAGCCCAAGAGGTAGCGGGAGCTACGAGCAGTACTTC,CASSPRGSGSYEQYF
TRBJ2-7,-,TRBD2,TRBV10-3,TGTGCCATAGCGGGAGCCTACTACGAGCAGTACTTC,CAIAGAYYEQYF
TRBJ2-7,-,-,TRBV2,TGTGCCAGCAGACCGGACATTGGGGGTCTGGACTTC,CASRPDIGGLDF
TRBJ2-5,once,TRBD1,TRBV2,TGTGCCAGCAGTGGTCCGGGACAGGGGCCGGAGACCCAGTACTTC,CASSGPGQGPETQYF
TRBJ1-2,-,-,TRBV12-2,TGTGCAAGTCGCCCCGGGCAGGGGGGTAACTATGGCTACACCTTC,CASRPGQGGNYGYTF
TRBJ1-3,-,-,TRBV21-1,TGTGCCAGCAGCAAAGTCCCAGGGGCAAGCTCTGGAAACACCATATATTTT,CASSKVPGASSGNTIYF
TRBJ1-2,-,TRBD1,TRBV6-1,TGTGCCAGCAGCCGCGGGACAGCTAACTATGGCTACACCTTC,CASSRGTANYGYTF
TRBJ2-2,-,TRBD1,TRBV29-1,TGCAGCGTTGACAGGGGGTTGACCACCGGGGAGCTGTTTTTT,CSVDRGLTTGELFF
TRBJ2-2,-,-,TRBV25-1,TGTGCCAGCAGCGCACGCCGGAGCATCACCGGGGAGCTGTTTTTT,CASSARRSITGELFF
TRBJ1-6,-,-,TRBV6-1,TGTGCCAGCAGTGAGCGTCTCGGGGATTCACCCCTCCACTTT,CASSERLGDSPLHF
TRBJ2-3,many,TRBD1,TRBV19,TGTGCCAGTAAAGAACAGGGGAGCACAGATACGCAGTATTTT,CASKEQGSTDTQYF
TRBJ2-7,-,TRBD1,TRBV4-2,TGTGCCAGCAGCCAAGATCTCGACAGGGGGCGTCGCGAGCAGTACTTC,CASSQDLDRGRREQYF
TRBJ2-7,-,TRBD1,TRBV6-1,TGTGCCAGCAGTGAAGCGACAGGGGGGGAATACGAGCAGTACTTC,CASSEATGGEYEQYF
TRBJ2-5,-,-,TRBV5-4,TGTGCCAGCAGCTTGGATCTTACAGCACAAGAGACCCAGTACTTC,CASSLDLTAQETQYF
TRBJ1-5,-,TRBD1,TRBV7-2,TGTGCCAGCAGCTCGACAAACAGGGGGGGCAATCAGCCCCAGCATTTT,CASSSTNRGGNQPQHF
TRBJ1-6,-,TRBD1,TRBV20-1,TGCAGTGCGAACAGGGGTAAAACCCTCCACTTT,CSANRGKTLHF
TRBJ2-3,-,TRBD2,TRBV10-3,TGTGCCATCCTAAGAGTAGCGGGGGGGACAGATACGCAGTATTTT,CAILRVAGGTDTQYF
TRBJ1-2,-,-,TRBV7-2,TGTGCCAGCAGCTTAGATAAGGGCGGCTACACCTTC,CASSLDKGGYTF
TRBJ2-2,-,-,TRBV29-1,TGCAGCGGCCAGGGAACCCCGAACACCGGGGAGCTGTTTTTT,CSGQGTPNTGELFF
TRBJ1-5,once,-,TRBV4-1,TGCGCCAGCAGCCAAGAGTCAGGGTACAAGCCCCAGCATTTT,CASSQESGYKPQHF
TRBJ2-3,-,-,TRBV2,TGTGCCAGCTCCTGGTCCGAGGGGGAAGATACGCAGTATTTT,CASSWSEGEDTQYF
TRBJ1-2,-,-,TRBV5-6,TGTGCCAGCAGCTGGAAGGATGGCTACACCTTC,CASSWKDGYTF
TRBJ2-7,-,TRBD2,TRBV5-4,TGTGCCAGCAGCTCCCGAGGGACTAGCGGGGGCGAGCAGTACTTC,CASSSRGTSGGEQYF
TRBJ2-7,many,-,TRBV6-1,TGTGCCAGCAGCGTTGACAGGGGAGGGTTTTACGAGCAGTACTTC,CASSVDRGGFYEQYF
TRBJ2-1,-,TRBD2,TRBV5-1,TGCGCCAGCACCCTAGCGGGAGGGGGCTCCTACAATGAGCAGTTCTTC,CASTLAGGGSYNEQFF
TRBJ2-5,-,-,TRBV5-4,TGTGCCAGCAGCTTGGCCACTAGCAGGTTGGAGGAGACCCAGTACTTC,CASSLATSRLEETQYF
TRBJ2-3,-,-,TRBV10-3,TGTGCCATCAGTGAGTCTTTAGCTAGCACAGATACGCAGTATTTT,CAISESLASTDTQYF
TRBJ2-1,few,-,TRBV7-9,TGTGCCAGCAGTTTAGTGAGCGGGCCCCAGTTCTTC,CASSLVSGPQFF
TRBJ1-4,-,-,TRBV30,TGTGCCTGGAGTGGGGCTGGGAAAGAAAAACTGTTTTTT,CAWSGAGKEKLFF
TRBJ1-1,-,TRBD1,TRBV2,TGTGCCAGCAGTTTTATTGAGTCAGGGGGCCCAAACCGTCCTCCAAGGAACACTGAAGCTTTCTTT,CASSFIESGGPNRPPRNTEAFF